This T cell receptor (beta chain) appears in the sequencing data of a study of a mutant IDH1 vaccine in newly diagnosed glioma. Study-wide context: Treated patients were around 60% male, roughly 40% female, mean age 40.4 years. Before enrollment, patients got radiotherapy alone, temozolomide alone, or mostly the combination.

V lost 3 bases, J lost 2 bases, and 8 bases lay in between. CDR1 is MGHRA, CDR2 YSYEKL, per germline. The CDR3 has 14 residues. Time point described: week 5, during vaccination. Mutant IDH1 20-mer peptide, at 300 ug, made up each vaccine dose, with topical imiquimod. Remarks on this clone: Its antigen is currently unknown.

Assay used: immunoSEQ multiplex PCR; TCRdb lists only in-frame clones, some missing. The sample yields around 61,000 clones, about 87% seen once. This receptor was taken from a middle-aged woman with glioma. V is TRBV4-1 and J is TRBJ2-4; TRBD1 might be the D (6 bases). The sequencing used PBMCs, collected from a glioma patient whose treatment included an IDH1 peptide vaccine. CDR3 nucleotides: TGCGCCAGCAGCCAGCAGGGGCCCAAAAACATTCAGTACTTC. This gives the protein CASSQQGPKNIQYF.